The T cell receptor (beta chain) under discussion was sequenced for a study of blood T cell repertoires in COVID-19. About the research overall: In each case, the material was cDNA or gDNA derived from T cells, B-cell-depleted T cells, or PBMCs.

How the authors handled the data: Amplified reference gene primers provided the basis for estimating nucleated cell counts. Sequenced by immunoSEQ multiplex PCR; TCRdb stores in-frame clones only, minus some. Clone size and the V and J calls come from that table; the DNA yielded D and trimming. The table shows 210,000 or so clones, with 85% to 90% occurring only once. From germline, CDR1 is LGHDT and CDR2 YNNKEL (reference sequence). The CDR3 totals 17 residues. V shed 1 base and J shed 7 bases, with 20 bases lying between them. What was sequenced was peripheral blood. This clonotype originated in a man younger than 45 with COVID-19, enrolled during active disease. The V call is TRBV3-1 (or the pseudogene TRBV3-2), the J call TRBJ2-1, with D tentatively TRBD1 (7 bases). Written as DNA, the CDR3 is TGTGCCAGCAGCCAAGGGTATATGCGGGACAGAGCTAATGAGCAGTTCTTC. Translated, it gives CASSQGYMRDRANEQFF.